This T cell receptor beta chain was sequenced for a study of blood T cell repertoires in COVID-19. Turning to the study itself: Donors in the United States, Italy and Spain gave samples during acute or convalescent COVID-19.

Under the authors' procedure: Cell counts per sample came from amplifying reference gene primers. Repertoires were generated with immunoSEQ multiplex PCR, while TCRdb's copy carries only in-frame clones and drops some. For V, J and clone size, that table is used; D and trimming come from the DNA. The sample holds a few hundred thousand clones; around 89% are singletons and the top ten take roughly 6.9%. Germline V lookup: CDR1 WNHNN, CDR2 SYGVQD (reference sequence). The CDR3 has 16 residues. The V segment lost 4 bases and the J segment 6 bases; nucleotides outside the gene matches: 10. The clonotype was recovered from a young woman who had recovered from COVID-19. The chain combines TRBV10-1 with TRBJ2-3; 10 bases map to TRBD1. The sequencing sample was made of peripheral blood. CDR3 amino acids: CASSVEGTGVGDTQYF. CDR3 DNA: TGCGCCAGCAGTGTTGAAGGGACAGGGGTCGGGGATACGCAGTATTTT.